This T cell receptor beta chain was identified in a study of T cells in Graves' hyperthyroidism and ophthalmopathy. Stable Graves' hyperthyroidism meant no ophthalmopathy progression within 18 months. Patients aged 18 to 65 had newly diagnosed hyperthyroidism of under 2 months' duration. Whole-study results and caveats: Most thyroid clonotypes with frequency above 0.001 were detected in blood. The model foresaw ophthalmopathy a median roughly 6 months prior to onset.

Amplification of TCR beta CDR3 regions used RNA as the template. Researchers ran a first-round RT-PCR on the TCR CDR3 using the HTBI primer set. One entry per CDR3 protein, called by TCRdb with MiXCR from the multiplex PCR reads. Of some 770,000 distinct CDR3 sequences in the sample, less than 20% were seen once. In its sample, this clonotype was seen a few times. Its antigen is unknown. The origin of this receptor is a man between 18 and 35 years old with Graves' hyperthyroidism. The sequencing sample was made of blood.

The CDR3: CSAYGTYYNEQFF. Written as DNA, the CDR3 is TGCAGTGCCTACGGGACATACTACAATGAGCAGTTCTTC. The chain is built from TRBV20-1 and TRBJ2-1, with D possibly TRBD1 on 6 matching bases. The V gene's germline CDR1 is DFQATT and CDR2 SNEGSKA (reference sequence). The V and J ends lost 6 bases and 3 bases respectively, with 12 bases between them. The CDR3 is made up of 13 amino acids.